The present entry profiles one TCR beta chain with its context. Repertoires were generated with immunoSEQ multiplex PCR, while TCRdb's copy carries only in-frame clones and drops some. Among 200,000 to 250,000 clones listed, around 84% were seen once. With V trimmed by 3 bases and J by 4 bases, 7 bases remained unmatched. Germline V gives CDR1 DFQATT, CDR2 SNEGSKA (reference sequence). The CDR3 has 14 residues. This entry belongs to a study of blood T cell repertoires in COVID-19. Study background: Specimens from acute and convalescent COVID-19 originated in the United States, Italy and Spain.

The TCR comes from a young man with active or convalescent COVID-19. The chain couples TRBV20-1 to TRBJ1-2; 8 positions match TRBD1. Sequenced sample: peripheral blood. CDR3 DNA: TGCAGTGCTAGTCTTGGACAGGGAGTCTATGGCTACACCTTC. This translates into CSASLGQGVYGYTF.